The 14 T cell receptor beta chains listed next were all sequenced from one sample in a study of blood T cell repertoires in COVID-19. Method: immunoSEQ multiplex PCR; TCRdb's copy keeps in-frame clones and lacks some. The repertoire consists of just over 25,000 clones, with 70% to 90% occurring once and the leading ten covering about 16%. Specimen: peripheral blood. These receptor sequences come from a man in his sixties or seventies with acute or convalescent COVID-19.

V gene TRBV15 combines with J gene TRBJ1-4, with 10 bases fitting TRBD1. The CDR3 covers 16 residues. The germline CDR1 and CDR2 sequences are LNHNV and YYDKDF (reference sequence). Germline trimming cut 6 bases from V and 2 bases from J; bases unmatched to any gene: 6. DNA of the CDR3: TGTGCCACCAGGTCGACAGGGGGCCGGACTAATGAAAAACTGTTTTTT. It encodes CATRSTGGRTNEKLFF.

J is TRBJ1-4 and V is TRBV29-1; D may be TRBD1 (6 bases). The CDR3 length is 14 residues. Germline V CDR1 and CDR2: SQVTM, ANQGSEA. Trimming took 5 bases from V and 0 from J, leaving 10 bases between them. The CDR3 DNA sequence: TGCAGCGTTTCTACAGGGACAACTAATGAAAAACTGTTTTTT. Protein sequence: CSVSTGTTNEKLFF.

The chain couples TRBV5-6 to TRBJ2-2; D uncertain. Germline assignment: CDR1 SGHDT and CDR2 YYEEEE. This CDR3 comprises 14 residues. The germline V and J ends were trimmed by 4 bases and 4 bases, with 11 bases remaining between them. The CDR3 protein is CASSPFLGTGELFF. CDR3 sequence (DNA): TGTGCCAGCAGCCCCTTCCTAGGCACCGGGGAGCTGTTTTTT.

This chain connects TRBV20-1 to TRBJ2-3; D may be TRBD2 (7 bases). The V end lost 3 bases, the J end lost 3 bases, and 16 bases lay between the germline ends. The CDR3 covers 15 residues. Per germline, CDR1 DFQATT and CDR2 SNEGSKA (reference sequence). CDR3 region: CSASGGAGETDTQYF. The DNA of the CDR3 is TGCAGTGCTAGTGGGGGGGCGGGAGAAACAGATACGCAGTATTTT.

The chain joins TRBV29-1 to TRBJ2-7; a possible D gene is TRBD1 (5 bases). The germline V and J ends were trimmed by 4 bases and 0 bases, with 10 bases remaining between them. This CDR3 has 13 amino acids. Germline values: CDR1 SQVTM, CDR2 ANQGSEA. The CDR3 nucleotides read TGCAGCGTTGTGCAGGGCCCCTCCTACGAGCAGTACTTC. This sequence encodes CSVVQGPSYEQYF.

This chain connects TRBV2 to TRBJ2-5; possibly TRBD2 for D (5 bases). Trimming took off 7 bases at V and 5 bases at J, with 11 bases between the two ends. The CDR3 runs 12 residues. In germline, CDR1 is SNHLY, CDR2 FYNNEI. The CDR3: CASTGGPETQYF. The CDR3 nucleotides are TGTGCCAGCACCGGAGGTCCGGAGACCCAGTACTTC.

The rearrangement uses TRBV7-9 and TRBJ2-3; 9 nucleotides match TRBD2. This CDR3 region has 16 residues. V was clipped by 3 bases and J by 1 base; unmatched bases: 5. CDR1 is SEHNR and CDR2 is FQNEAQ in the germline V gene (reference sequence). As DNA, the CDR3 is TGTGCCAGCAGCTTCCGGAGGACTAGCGGCACAGATACGCAGTATTTT. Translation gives CASSFRRTSGTDTQYF.

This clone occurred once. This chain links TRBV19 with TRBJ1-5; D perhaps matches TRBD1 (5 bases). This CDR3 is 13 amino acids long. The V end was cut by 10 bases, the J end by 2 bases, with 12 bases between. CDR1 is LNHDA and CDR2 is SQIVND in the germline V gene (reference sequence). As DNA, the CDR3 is TGTGCCACGGGCGACAGTCGCAATCAGCCCCAGCATTTT. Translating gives CATGDSRNQPQHF.

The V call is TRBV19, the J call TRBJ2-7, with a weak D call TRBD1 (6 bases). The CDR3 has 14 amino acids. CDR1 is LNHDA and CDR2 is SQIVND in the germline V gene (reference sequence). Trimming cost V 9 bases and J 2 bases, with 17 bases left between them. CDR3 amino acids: CASARWQGPYEQYF. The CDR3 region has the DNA TGTGCCAGCGCCCGATGGCAGGGGCCCTACGAGCAGTACTTC.

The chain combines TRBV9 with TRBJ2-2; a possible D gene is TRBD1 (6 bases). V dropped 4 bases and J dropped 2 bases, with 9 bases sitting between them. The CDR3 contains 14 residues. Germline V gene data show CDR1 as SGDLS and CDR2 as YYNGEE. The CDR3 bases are TGTGCCAGCAGCCGGGACATCAACACCGGGGAGCTGTTTTTT. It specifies CASSRDINTGELFF.

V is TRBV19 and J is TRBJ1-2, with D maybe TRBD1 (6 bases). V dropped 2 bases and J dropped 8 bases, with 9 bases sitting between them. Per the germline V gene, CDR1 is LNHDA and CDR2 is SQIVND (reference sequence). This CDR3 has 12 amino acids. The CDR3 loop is CASSIQGNGYTF. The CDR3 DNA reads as TGTGCCAGTAGTATACAGGGGAACGGCTACACCTTC.

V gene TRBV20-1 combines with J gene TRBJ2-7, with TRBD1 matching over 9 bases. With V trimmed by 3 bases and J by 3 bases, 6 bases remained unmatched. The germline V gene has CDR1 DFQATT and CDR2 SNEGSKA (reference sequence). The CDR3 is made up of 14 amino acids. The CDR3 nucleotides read TGCAGTGCTAGTCTGCCGGGACAGGGCTACGAGCAGTACTTC. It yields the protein CSASLPGQGYEQYF.

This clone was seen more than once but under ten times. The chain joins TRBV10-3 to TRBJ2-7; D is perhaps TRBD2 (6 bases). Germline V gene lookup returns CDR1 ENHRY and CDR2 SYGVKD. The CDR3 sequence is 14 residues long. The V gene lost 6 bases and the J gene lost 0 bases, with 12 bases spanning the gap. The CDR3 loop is CAIRGTSSSYEQYF. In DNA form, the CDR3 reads TGTGCCATCAGGGGGACTTCGAGCTCCTACGAGCAGTACTTC.

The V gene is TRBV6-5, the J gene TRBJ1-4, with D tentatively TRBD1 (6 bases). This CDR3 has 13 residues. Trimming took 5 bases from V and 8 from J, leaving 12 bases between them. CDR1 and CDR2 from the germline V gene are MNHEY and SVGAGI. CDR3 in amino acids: CASSPPQGEKLFF. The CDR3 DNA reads TGTGCCAGCAGTCCCCCCCAGGGGGAAAAACTGTTTTTT.